A single T cell receptor beta chain is shown here with its context. Its matching antigen is unknown. CDR1 SNHLY and CDR2 FYNNEI come from the germline V gene. The CDR3 is 13 residues long. The data are from a study of T-cell memory formation after mild COVID-19. Study overall: Across donors, TCR clusters were largely donor specific.

Regarding the study as a whole: Detection of some responders pre-infection suggested pre-existing cross-reactive memory T cells participated.

Via MiXCR, TCRdb re-called the 5' RACE reads, giving one row per CDR3 protein. The data hold 150,000 to 200,000 distinct CDR3 sequences, with around a fifth observed a single time. Sample: PBMCs or a T cell subset sorted from them (not recorded which). The rearrangement joins TRBV2 to TRBJ2-7; D is possibly TRBD1 or TRBD2 (5 bases each). The TCR sequence derives from an adult woman who had mild COVID-19 (a few samples of this study predate the infection). Cell type and time point are not known. The CDR3 DNA is TGTGTTTCGGGAAGGGTAGGGGCCTACGAGCAGTACTTC. Its translation: CVSGRVGAYEQYF.